This record looks at one TCR beta chain sequence and its context. Its antigen is as yet unknown. This sample is part of a study of shared clonotypes between healthy human individuals. Whole-study findings and limits: Generation probability values for non-shared clonotypes were lower than those for clonotypes shared by all four donors. Sequencing depth was a factor that was expected to affect clonotype sharing among donors. In general, naive subsets displayed greater estimated richness than memory subsets did.

Terminally differentiated effector memory CD45RA+ cells were excluded from the naive CD8 cells, which were CD45RO-negative and positively selected for CCR7. None of the donors, who were healthy HIV-negative adults, had recently had acute infections or vaccinations. This CDR3 comprises 15 residues. V lost 3 bases and J lost 1, with 13 bases in between. CDR1 is SGHNT and CDR2 is YYREEE in the germline V gene (reference sequence). Libraries were prepared by immunoSEQ multiplex PCR; TCRdb keeps only in-frame clonotypes and omits some of them. The sample consists of about 1,900,000 clones, approximately 95% of them appearing once.

The source material was naive CD8+ T cells sorted from blood. This sequence originates from a man between 18 and 35 years old in good health. The V call is TRBV5-4, the J call TRBJ1-2; D is ambiguous. CDR3 DNA: TGTGCCAGCAGCTGGGTGGCAGATTATAACTATGGCTACACCTTC. This encodes CASSWVADYNYGYTF. The complete variable domain, with remaining parts taken from reference TRBV5-4 and TRBJ1-2, reads ETGVTQSPTHLIKTRGQQVTLRCSSQSGHNTVSWYQQALGQGPQFIFQYYREEENGRGNFPPRFSGLQFPNYSSELNVNALELDDSALYLCASSWVADYNYGYTFGSGTRLTVV.